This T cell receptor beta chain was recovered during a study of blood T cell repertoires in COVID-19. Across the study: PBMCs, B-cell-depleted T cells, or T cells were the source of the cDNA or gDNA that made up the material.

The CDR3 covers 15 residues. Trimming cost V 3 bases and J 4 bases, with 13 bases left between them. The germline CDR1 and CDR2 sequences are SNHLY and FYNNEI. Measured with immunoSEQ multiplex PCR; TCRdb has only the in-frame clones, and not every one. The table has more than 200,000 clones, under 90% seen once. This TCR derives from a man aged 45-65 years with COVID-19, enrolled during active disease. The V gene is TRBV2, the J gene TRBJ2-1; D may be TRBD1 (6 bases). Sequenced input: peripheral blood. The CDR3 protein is CASSDPGTSYNEQFF. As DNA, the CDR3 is TGTGCCAGCAGTGATCCCGGGACAAGTTACAATGAGCAGTTCTTC.